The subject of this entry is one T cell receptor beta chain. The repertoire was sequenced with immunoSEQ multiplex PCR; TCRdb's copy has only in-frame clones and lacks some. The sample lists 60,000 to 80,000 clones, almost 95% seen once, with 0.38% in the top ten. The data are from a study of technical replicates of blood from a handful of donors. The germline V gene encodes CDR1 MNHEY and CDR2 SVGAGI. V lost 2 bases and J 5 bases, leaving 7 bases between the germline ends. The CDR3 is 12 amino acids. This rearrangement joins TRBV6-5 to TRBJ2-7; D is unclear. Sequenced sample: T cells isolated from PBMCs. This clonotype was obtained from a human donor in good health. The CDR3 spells CASSYPPHEQYF. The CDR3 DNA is TGTGCCAGCAGTTACCCTCCCCACGAGCAGTACTTC.